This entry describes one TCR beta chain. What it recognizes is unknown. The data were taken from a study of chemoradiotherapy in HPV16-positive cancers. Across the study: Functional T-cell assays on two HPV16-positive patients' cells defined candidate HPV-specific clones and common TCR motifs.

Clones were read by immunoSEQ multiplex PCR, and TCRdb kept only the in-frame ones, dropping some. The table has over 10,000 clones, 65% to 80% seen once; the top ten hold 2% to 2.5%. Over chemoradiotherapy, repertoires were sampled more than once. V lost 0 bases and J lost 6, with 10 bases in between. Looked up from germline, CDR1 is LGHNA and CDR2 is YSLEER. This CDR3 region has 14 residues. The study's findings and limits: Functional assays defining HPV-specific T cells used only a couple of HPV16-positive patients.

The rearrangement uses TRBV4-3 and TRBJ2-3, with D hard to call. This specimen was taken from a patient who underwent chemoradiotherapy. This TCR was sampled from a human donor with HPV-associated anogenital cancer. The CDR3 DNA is TGCGCCAGCAGCCAAGATACTGGGCGGGATACGCAGTATTTT. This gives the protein CASSQDTGRDTQYF.